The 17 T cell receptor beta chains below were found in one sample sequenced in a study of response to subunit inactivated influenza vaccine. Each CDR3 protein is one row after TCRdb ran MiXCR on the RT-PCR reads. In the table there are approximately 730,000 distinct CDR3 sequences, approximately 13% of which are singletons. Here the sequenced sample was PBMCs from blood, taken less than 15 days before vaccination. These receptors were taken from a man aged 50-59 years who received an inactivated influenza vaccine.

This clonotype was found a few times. CDR3 amino acids: CASSFGGAYMAAQGEQYF. Here the CDR3 DNA reads TGCGCCAGCAGCTTTGGTGGGGCTTATATGGCGGCTCAAGGGGAGCAGTACTTC. The chain carries TRBV5-1 and TRBJ2-7; maybe TRBD1 (5 bases). The CDR3 runs to 18 residues. Germline loops: CDR1 SGHRS, CDR2 YFSETQ. Trimming cost V 2 bases and J 7 bases, with 28 bases left between them.

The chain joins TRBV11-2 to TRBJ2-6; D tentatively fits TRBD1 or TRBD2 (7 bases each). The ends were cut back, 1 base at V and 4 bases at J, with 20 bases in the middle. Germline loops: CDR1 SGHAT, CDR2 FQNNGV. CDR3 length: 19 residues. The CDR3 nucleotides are TGTGCCAGCAGCTTAGTAGGGGGCGGGGGTGCGACAGGGGCCAACGTCCTGACTTTC. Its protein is CASSLVGGGGATGANVLTF.

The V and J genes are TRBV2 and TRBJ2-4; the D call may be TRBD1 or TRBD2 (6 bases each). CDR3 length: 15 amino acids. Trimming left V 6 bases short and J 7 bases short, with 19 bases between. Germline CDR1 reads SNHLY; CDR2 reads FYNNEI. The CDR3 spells CASREQVGGPNIQYF. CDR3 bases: TGTGCCAGCAGGGAACAGGTTGGGGGGCCGAACATTCAGTACTTC. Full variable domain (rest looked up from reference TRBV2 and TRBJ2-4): EPEVTQTPSHQVTQMGQEVILRCVPISNHLYFYWYRQILGQKVEFLVSFYNNEISEKSEIFDDQFSVERPDGSNFTLKIRSTKLEDSAMYFCASREQVGGPNIQYFGAGTRLSVL.

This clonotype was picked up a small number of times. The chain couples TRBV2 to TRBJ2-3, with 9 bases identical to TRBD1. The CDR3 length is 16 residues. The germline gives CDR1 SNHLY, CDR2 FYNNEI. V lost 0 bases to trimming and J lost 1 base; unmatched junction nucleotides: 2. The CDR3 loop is CASSEAGDRGTDTQYF. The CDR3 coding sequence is TGTGCCAGCAGTGAAGCTGGGGACAGGGGCACAGATACGCAGTATTTT.

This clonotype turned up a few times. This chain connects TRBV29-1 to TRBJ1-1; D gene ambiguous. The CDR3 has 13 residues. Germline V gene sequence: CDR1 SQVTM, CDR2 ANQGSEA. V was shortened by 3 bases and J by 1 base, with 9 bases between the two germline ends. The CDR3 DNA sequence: TGCAGCGTTGAGGAGGGCCGGAACACTGAAGCTTTCTTT. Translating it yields CSVEEGRNTEAFF.

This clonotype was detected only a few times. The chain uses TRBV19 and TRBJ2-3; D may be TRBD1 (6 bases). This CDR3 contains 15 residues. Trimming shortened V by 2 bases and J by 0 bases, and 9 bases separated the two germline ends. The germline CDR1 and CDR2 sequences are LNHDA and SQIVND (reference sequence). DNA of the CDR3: TGTGCCAGTAGTATAACAGGGCTTAGCACAGATACGCAGTATTTT. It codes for CASSITGLSTDTQYF.

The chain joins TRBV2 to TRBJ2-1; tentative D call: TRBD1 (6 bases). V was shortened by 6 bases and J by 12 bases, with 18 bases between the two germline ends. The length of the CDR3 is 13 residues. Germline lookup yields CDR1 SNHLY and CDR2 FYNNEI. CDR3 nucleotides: TGTGCCAGCAGAGAAAGACAGGTATTCGGGCAGTTCTTC. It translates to CASRERQVFGQFF.

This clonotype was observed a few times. The chain's CDR3 is CASRMTSGGSYEQYF. DNA of the CDR3: TGTGCCAGCAGAATGACTAGCGGGGGGTCGTACGAGCAGTACTTC. The V and J genes are TRBV11-2 and TRBJ2-7; 13 bases are shared with TRBD2. The V gene end was trimmed by 6 bases and the J gene end by 4 bases; junction bases not matched to a gene: 6. CDR3 length: 15 amino acids. Germline loops: CDR1 SGHAT, CDR2 FQNNGV.

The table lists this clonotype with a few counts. CDR3 protein: CATHGGFNQPQHF. The DNA for the CDR3 is TGTGCCACCCACGGGGGGTTTAATCAGCCCCAGCATTTT. V is TRBV24-1 and J is TRBJ1-5; D is possibly TRBD1 (5 bases). The CDR3 loop spans 13 amino acids. Deletions cut 9 bases from V and 4 bases from J, with 12 bases between. Per germline, CDR1 KGHDR and CDR2 SFDVKD.

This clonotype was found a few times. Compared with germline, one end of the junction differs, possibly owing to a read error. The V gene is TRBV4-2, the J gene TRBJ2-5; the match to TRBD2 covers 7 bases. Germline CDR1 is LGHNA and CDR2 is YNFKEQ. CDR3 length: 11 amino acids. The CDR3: CASSQGGDKNF. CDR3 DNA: TGTGCCAGCAGCCAGGGGGGGGATAAGAACTTC.

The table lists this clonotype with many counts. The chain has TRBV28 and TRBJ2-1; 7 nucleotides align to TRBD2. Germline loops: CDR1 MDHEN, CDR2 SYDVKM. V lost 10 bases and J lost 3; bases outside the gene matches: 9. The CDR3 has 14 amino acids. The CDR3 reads CATKRGGNYNEQFF. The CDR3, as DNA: TGTGCCACCAAACGCGGGGGAAACTACAATGAGCAGTTCTTC.

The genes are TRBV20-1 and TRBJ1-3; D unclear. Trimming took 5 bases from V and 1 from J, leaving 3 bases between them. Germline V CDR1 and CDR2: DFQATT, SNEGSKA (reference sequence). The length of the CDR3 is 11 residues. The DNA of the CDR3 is TGCAGTGCTGTGTCTGGAAACACCATATATTTT. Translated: CSAVSGNTIYF.

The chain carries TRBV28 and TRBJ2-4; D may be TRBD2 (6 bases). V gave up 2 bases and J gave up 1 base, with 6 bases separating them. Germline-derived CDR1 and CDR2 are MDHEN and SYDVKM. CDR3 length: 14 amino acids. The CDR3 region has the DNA TGTGCCAGCAGTTTAGCGGGGGCCAAAAACATTCAGTACTTC. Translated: CASSLAGAKNIQYF.

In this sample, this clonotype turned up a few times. The CDR3 sequence is CATSRDLLAGVGETQYF. CDR3 sequence (DNA): TGTGCCACCAGCAGAGACCTACTAGCGGGGGTTGGGGAGACCCAGTACTTC. The chain carries TRBV15 and TRBJ2-5, with 11 bases identical to TRBD2. Germline values: CDR1 LNHNV, CDR2 YYDKDF (reference sequence). With V trimmed by 0 bases and J by 5 bases, 8 bases remained unmatched. CDR3 length equals 17 residues.

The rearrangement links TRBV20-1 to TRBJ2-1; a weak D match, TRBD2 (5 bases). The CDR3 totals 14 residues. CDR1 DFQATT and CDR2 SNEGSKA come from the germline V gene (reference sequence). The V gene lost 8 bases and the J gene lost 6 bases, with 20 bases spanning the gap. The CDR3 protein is CSTRRSVSINEQFF. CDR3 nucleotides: TGCAGTACCCGGAGGAGCGTCTCTATCAATGAGCAGTTCTTC.

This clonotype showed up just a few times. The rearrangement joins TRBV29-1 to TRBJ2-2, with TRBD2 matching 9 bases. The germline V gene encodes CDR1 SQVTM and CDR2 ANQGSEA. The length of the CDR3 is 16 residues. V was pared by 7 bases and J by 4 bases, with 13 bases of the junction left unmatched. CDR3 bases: TGCAGCGCGCCTAGGGCGGGAGGGCCGGGCACCGGGGAGCTGTTTTTT. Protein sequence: CSAPRAGGPGTGELFF.

The CDR3 sequence is CASSEAIPGRIYEQYF. The CDR3 DNA follows: TGTGCCAGCAGTGAAGCGATTCCGGGGAGAATTTACGAGCAGTACTTC. This chain connects TRBV2 to TRBJ2-7; D might be TRBD2 (5 bases). CDR1 and CDR2 from the germline V gene are SNHLY and FYNNEI. V was clipped by 0 bases and J by 4 bases, with 16 bases between them. The CDR3 loop spans 16 amino acids. The entire variable domain, with the rest obtained from reference TRBV2 and TRBJ2-7, is as follows: EPEVTQTPSHQVTQMGQEVILRCVPISNHLYFYWYRQILGQKVEFLVSFYNNEISEKSEIFDDQFSVERPDGSNFTLKIRSTKLEDSAMYFCASSEAIPGRIYEQYFGPGTRLTVT.